The 14 T cell receptor beta chains in this list originate from one sample, sequenced in a study of beta chain features in type 1 diabetes. These receptors lack a known antigen. Expressed TCRB transcripts were sequenced because the entire RNA isolate underwent reverse transcription. The repertoire was sequenced with immunoSEQ multiplex PCR; TCRdb's copy has only in-frame clones and lacks some. The sample has 150,000 to 180,000 clones, over 9% seen once. General study results and limits: The study found moderately but significantly shorter TCRB CDR3s in all four CD4+ subsets of Type 1 diabetes patients.

The sequenced material came from central memory CD4+ T cells from blood. The receptors were sampled from a man aged 25-40 years with type 1 diabetes.

This clone has a handful of counts. This chain uses TRBV28 with TRBJ2-7, with a possible D match to TRBD1 (6 bases). CDR1 is MDHEN and CDR2 is SYDVKM in the germline V gene. V was shortened by 7 bases and J by 3 bases, with 19 bases between the two germline ends. This CDR3 is built from 15 residues. As DNA, the CDR3 is TGTGCCAGCAAGGGGGTGGTGTTGGGAAACTACGAGCAGTACTTC. Amino acid sequence: CASKGVVLGNYEQYF.

To note about this clone: This sample includes further DNA sequences coding for the same CDR3. The chain is built from TRBV7-9 and TRBJ1-1; D is ambiguous. V shed 7 bases and J shed 5 bases, with 5 bases lying between them. CDR1 is SEHNR and CDR2 is FQNEAQ in the germline V gene (reference sequence). The CDR3 has 10 residues. CDR3: CASTGTEAFF. The CDR3 DNA reads as TGTGCCAGCACCGGTACTGAAGCTTTCTTT.

This clone was found a few times. The genes are TRBV4-1 and TRBJ2-7, with D uncertain. The CDR3 runs to 14 residues. Germline CDR1 is MGHRA and CDR2 is YSYEKL. V was clipped by 3 bases and J by 3 bases, with 12 bases between them. The CDR3: CASSHDSRGYEQYF. CDR3 DNA sequence: TGCGCCAGCAGCCATGATTCTCGAGGCTACGAGCAGTACTTC.

The sample holds a few counts of this clone. The J gene is TRBJ2-7, the V gene TRBV18, with 7 bases lining up with TRBD2. Losses at the gene ends were 0 bases for V and 6 bases for J; bases not matched to a gene: 8. The CDR3 runs to 15 residues. Germline assignment: CDR1 KGHSH and CDR2 LQKENI. CDR3 in DNA: TGTGCCAGCTCACCACCCATCGGGGGGAGTCGCGAGCAGTACTTC. It specifies CASSPPIGGSREQYF.

This clone was counted only a few times. The CDR3 sequence is CASSPARSGGNTIYF. DNA for the CDR3: TGTGCCAGCAGCCCAGCCCGGTCAGGTGGAAACACCATATATTTT. This chain joins TRBV9 and TRBJ1-3; no reliable D call. Trimming pared 4 bases from V and 3 bases from J, leaving 14 bases between. The CDR3 extends over 15 amino acids. Germline CDR1 reads SGDLS; CDR2 reads YYNGEE.

This clone appeared a few times. The chain employs TRBV5-1 and TRBJ2-1, with TRBD2 matching over 7 bases. The CDR3 consists of 14 residues. V lost 4 bases, J lost 15 bases, and 16 bases stayed unmatched. In germline, CDR1 is SGHRS, CDR2 YFSETQ. CDR3 sequence: CASSRGTTRELAFF. CDR3 DNA sequence: TGCGCCAGCAGCCGTGGGACTACCCGGGAACTTGCGTTCTTC.

This clone has more than one count but fewer than ten. Different DNA sequences within this sample yield the same CDR3. This chain links TRBV14 with TRBJ1-1; tentative D call: TRBD1 (6 bases). This CDR3 region has 13 residues. From germline, CDR1 is SGHDN and CDR2 FVKESK. V was cut by 4 bases and J by 3 bases, with 9 bases left in between. DNA for the CDR3: TGTGCCAGCAGCCTACAGGGTTACACTGAAGCTTTCTTT. It codes for CASSLQGYTEAFF.

The J gene is TRBJ2-6, the V gene TRBV30; possibly TRBD1 for D (6 bases). Germline V gives CDR1 GTSNPN, CDR2 SVGIG (reference sequence). With 0 bases removed from V and 0 bases from J, the gap between germline ends came to 6 bases. The CDR3 runs 15 residues. CDR3 nucleotide sequence: TGTGCCTGGAGTGTAGGGGGCTCTGGGGCCAACGTCCTGACTTTC. Protein product: CAWSVGGSGANVLTF.

The gene calls are TRBV5-1 and TRBJ2-7, with 10 nucleotides matching TRBD1. J gave up 2 bases and V 4 bases, and 6 bases lay outside the gene matches. Germline CDR1 SGHRS, CDR2 YFSETQ. The CDR3 covers 15 residues. The CDR3, as DNA: TGCGCCAGCAGCCCCGGGACAGGGGAGGCCTACGAGCAGTACTTC. It is translated as CASSPGTGEAYEQYF.

The V call is TRBV29-1, the J call TRBJ2-7, with a weak D call TRBD2 (6 bases). V was shortened by 6 bases and J by 1 base, with 16 bases between the two germline ends. The length of the CDR3 is 14 residues. The germline gives CDR1 SQVTM, CDR2 ANQGSEA. The CDR3 is CSVARGLGSYEQYF. The CDR3 DNA is TGCAGCGTCGCGCGGGGTCTCGGTTCCTACGAGCAGTACTTC.

Regarding this clone: One end of the junction varies from germline; a read error may be responsible. The chain joins TRBV4-3 to TRBJ1-2; D is uncertain. Germline CDR1 and CDR2: LGHNA and YSLEER. This CDR3 has 13 residues. Here the CDR3 reads CASSQDPGFSLVF. The DNA for the CDR3 is TGCGCCAGCAGCCAAGATCCTGGTTTCAGTCTAGTCTTC.

A few counts support this clone. The gene calls are TRBV30 and TRBJ1-1; D is undetermined. Per germline, CDR1 GTSNPN and CDR2 SVGIG (reference sequence). This CDR3 is built from 14 residues. The V end lost 0 bases, the J end lost 2 bases, and 10 bases lay between the germline ends. CDR3 nucleotides: TGTGCCTGGAGTGTATACGAGGGAAACACTGAAGCTTTCTTT. This translates into CAWSVYEGNTEAFF.

The chain couples TRBV6-5 to TRBJ2-7; 8 bases match TRBD1. After removal of 4 bases from V and 0 bases from J, the junction contained 8 bases not matched to a gene. The CDR3 is 16 residues long. Germline CDR1 reads MNHEY; CDR2 reads SVGAGI. Here the CDR3 reads CASSSLNGQGSYEQYF. The CDR3 DNA reads as TGTGCCAGCAGTTCCCTAAACGGACAGGGCTCCTACGAGCAGTACTTC.

This clone was counted between two and nine times. V is TRBV19 and J is TRBJ2-5, with 10 bases lining up with TRBD2. The CDR3 sequence is 17 residues long. The germline V gene encodes CDR1 LNHDA and CDR2 SQIVND (reference sequence). Trimming cost V 5 bases and J 0 bases; bases outside gene matches: 9. Here the CDR3 reads CASSFGSGRFNQETQYF. The CDR3 nucleotides are TGTGCCAGTAGTTTCGGTAGCGGGAGGTTTAACCAAGAGACCCAGTACTTC. Full variable domain (remainder filled in from reference TRBV19 and TRBJ2-5): DGGITQSPKYLFRKEGQNVTLSCEQNLNHDAMYWYRQDPGQGLRLIYYSQIVNDFQKGDIAEGYSVSREKKESFPLTVTSAQKNPTAFYLCASSFGSGRFNQETQYFGPGTRLLVL.